These 19 T cell receptor beta chains originate from one sample sequenced in a study of molecular identifiers for immune sequencing clone quantification. TCRdb reanalysed the PCR reads using MiXCR and keeps one entry per CDR3 protein. Altogether 400,000 to 600,000 distinct CDR3 sequences are present, about 21% being singletons, with the ten largest covering around 0.84%. Sequences were obtained from naive CD8+ T cells from blood, with Jurkat cell RNA spiked in. As for subset: FACS-sorted CD8+CD4-CCR7+CD45RA+ naive T cells. The receptors derive from a human donor in good health. Some libraries in this study had Jurkat cell RNA spiked in.

This clonotype was seen a handful of times. V is TRBV2 and J is TRBJ1-1; 7 bases are shared with TRBD1. V trimming: 6 bases; J trimming: 4 bases; junction bases outside the gene matches: 5. The CDR3 contains 13 residues. CDR1 is SNHLY, CDR2 FYNNEI, per germline. In nucleotides, the CDR3 is TGTGCCAGCAGGGGGCAGGGGGGCACTGAAGCTTTCTTT. The encoded protein is CASRGQGGTEAFF.

At least ten counts were recorded for this clonotype. The chain joins TRBV30 to TRBJ2-3; no definite D call. This CDR3 contains 10 residues. V was pared by 5 bases and J by 2 bases, with 2 bases between. Looked up from germline, CDR1 is GTSNPN and CDR2 is SVGIG (reference sequence). This CDR3 reads CAWLTDTQYF. CDR3 DNA: TGTGCCTGGCTCACAGATACGCAGTATTTT.

This chain links TRBV6-6 with TRBJ2-1; D gene unclear. The V gene's germline CDR1 is MNHNY and CDR2 SVGAGI (reference sequence). With 1 base removed from V and 2 bases from J, the gap between germline ends came to 3 bases. CDR3 length: 13 residues. The chain's CDR3 is CASSYYPYNEQFF. Here the CDR3 DNA reads TGTGCCAGCAGTTACTATCCCTACAATGAGCAGTTCTTC.

This clonotype was counted only a few times. The chain couples TRBV20-1 to TRBJ2-4; D may be TRBD1 or TRBD2 (5 bases each). Germline CDR1 is DFQATT and CDR2 is SNEGSKA (reference sequence). Trimming cost V 6 bases and J 6 bases, with 15 bases left between them. This CDR3 has 13 amino acids. The CDR3 region has the DNA TGCAGTGCCTCATTGGGGGAGTTAAACATTCAGTACTTC. Encoded protein: CSASLGELNIQYF.

The chain employs TRBV6-5 and TRBJ1-1, with TRBD1 matching 7 bases. The CDR3 covers 13 residues. With V trimmed by 6 bases and J by 6 bases, 7 bases remained unmatched. CDR1 MNHEY and CDR2 SVGAGI come from the germline V gene. The CDR3 DNA sequence: TGTGCCAGCAGCCTGAACAGGGGCCCTGAAGCTTTCTTT. Translation gives CASSLNRGPEAFF.

The chain joins TRBV6-6 to TRBJ2-7; the D gene is possibly TRBD2 (6 bases). The CDR3 totals 14 residues. V lost 2 bases and J lost 6, with 14 bases in between. CDR1 is MNHNY and CDR2 is SVGAGI in the germline V gene (reference sequence). This chain's CDR3 is CASSYAGFNCEQYF. CDR3 DNA sequence: TGTGCCAGCAGTTACGCGGGGTTCAACTGCGAGCAGTACTTC.

The chain uses TRBV28 and TRBJ1-5; tentatively, D is TRBD1 (6 bases). Germline-derived CDR1 and CDR2 are MDHEN and SYDVKM. The CDR3 sequence is 18 residues long. Trimming shortened V by 0 bases and J by 2 bases, and 17 bases separated the two germline ends. CDR3 nucleotide sequence: TGTGCCAGCAGTTTATGGGTGACAGGAGACGTGGGCAATCAGCCCCAGCATTTT. This gives the protein CASSLWVTGDVGNQPQHF. Filled out from reference TRBV28 and TRBJ1-5, the complete variable domain reads DVKVTQSSRYLVKRTGEKVFLECVQDMDHENMFWYRQDPGLGLRLIYFSYDVKMKEKGDIPEGYSVSREKKERFSLILESASTNQTSMYLCASSLWVTGDVGNQPQHFGDGTRLSIL.

A few counts support this clonotype. The chain carries TRBV20-1 and TRBJ2-7, with 10 bases fitting TRBD2. Unmatched junction bases numbered 5, after V lost 7 bases and J lost 2 bases. Germline V gene sequence: CDR1 DFQATT, CDR2 SNEGSKA (reference sequence). The CDR3 covers 13 residues. CDR3 in amino acids: CSVSGGFAYEQYF. The CDR3 DNA sequence: TGCAGTGTTAGCGGGGGGTTCGCCTACGAGCAGTACTTC.

V is TRBV6-1 and J is TRBJ1-3; no definite D call. This CDR3 is 15 amino acids long. Germline CDR1 is MNHNS and CDR2 is SASEGT. V was pared by 0 bases and J by 0 bases, with 6 bases between. The CDR3 sequence: CASSEAPGSGNTIYF. The CDR3 coding sequence is TGTGCCAGCAGTGAAGCCCCAGGCTCTGGAAACACCATATATTTT.

This clonotype was recorded at least ten times. This rearrangement joins TRBV7-9 to TRBJ2-5, with D unclear. The CDR3 covers 14 residues. Germline V lookup: CDR1 SEHNR, CDR2 FQNEAQ (reference sequence). V was pared by 1 base and J by 0 bases, with 6 bases between. The CDR3 DNA is TGTGCCAGCAGCTTAGATATCAACCAAGAGACCCAGTACTTC. Residues: CASSLDINQETQYF. The full variable domain, rest sourced from reference TRBV7-9 and TRBJ2-5, is DTGVSQNPRHKITKRGQNVTFRCDPISEHNRLYWYRQTLGQGPEFLTYFQNEAQLEKSRLLSDRFSAERPKGSFSTLEIQRTEQGDSAMYLCASSLDINQETQYFGPGTRLLVL.

This clonotype has more than one count but fewer than ten. It may be a read error: a sequence one base away is much more abundant. The J gene is TRBJ2-7, the V gene TRBV4-3; D is undetermined. Looked up from germline, CDR1 is LGHNA and CDR2 is YSLEER. The CDR3 consists of 13 residues. Trimming removed 4 bases from V and 6 bases from J, with 13 bases in between. The CDR3 coding sequence is TGCGCCAGCAGCCCCGGACGGGCTTTCGAGCAGTACTTC. Protein: CASSPGRAFEQYF.

The CDR3 DNA is TGTGCCAGCAGTTTGCTAGCGGGAGGGGGGTCCTACGAGCAGTACTTC. Its protein is CASSLLAGGGSYEQYF. The V and J genes are TRBV27 and TRBJ2-7, with 12 nucleotides matching TRBD2. The CDR3 is 16 amino acids. Germline loops: CDR1 MNHEY, CDR2 SMNVEV (reference sequence). The J segment lost 1 base and the V segment lost 3 bases, leaving 4 bases of the junction unmatched.

This clonotype was detected ten times or more. V is TRBV27 and J is TRBJ2-2; D may be TRBD2 (5 bases). Trimming took 6 bases from V and 4 from J, leaving 18 bases between them. Germline lookup yields CDR1 MNHEY and CDR2 SMNVEV (reference sequence). This CDR3 is 16 amino acids long. As DNA, the CDR3 is TGTGCCAGCAGGCCCCTCCGGGTCGAGGGCACCGGGGAGCTGTTTTTT. Its translation: CASRPLRVEGTGELFF.

This sequence joins TRBV20-1 and TRBJ2-1; 8 bases match TRBD2. Germline lookup yields CDR1 DFQATT and CDR2 SNEGSKA (reference sequence). Trimming at V came to 5 bases and at J to 1 base, leaving 4 bases not matched to a gene. The CDR3 runs 14 residues. As DNA, the CDR3 is TGCAGTGCTGGGGGACTAGTGTCCTACAATGAGCAGTTCTTC. Its translation: CSAGGLVSYNEQFF.

This clonotype showed up many times. The chain recombines TRBV7-9 with TRBJ2-6, with a possible D match to TRBD1 (6 bases). Germline V CDR1 and CDR2: SEHNR, FQNEAQ (reference sequence). This CDR3 spans 16 amino acids. V dropped 5 bases and J dropped 4 bases, with 15 bases sitting between them. The CDR3 bases are TGTGCCAGCAGCCCGACAGGCGGATTGGGGGCCAACGTCCTGACTTTC. Amino acid sequence: CASSPTGGLGANVLTF.

The chain is built from TRBV4-1 and TRBJ2-2; no definite D call. This CDR3 is 14 amino acids long. Deletions cut 4 bases from V and 4 bases from J, with 10 bases between. In germline, CDR1 is MGHRA, CDR2 YSYEKL. The CDR3 coding sequence is TGCGCCAGCAGCCGCCGACCCGGCACCGGGGAGCTGTTTTTT. This codes for CASSRRPGTGELFF.

This clonotype came up many times. This chain uses TRBV6-2 or TRBV6-3 with TRBJ1-5; D gene ambiguous. Trimming took 5 bases from V and 6 from J, leaving 8 bases between them. This CDR3 has 12 residues. Germline CDR1 and CDR2: MNHEY and SVGEGT. The CDR3 region is CASSPGIQPQHF. DNA for the CDR3: TGTGCCAGCAGTCCGGGGATTCAGCCCCAGCATTTT.

This chain connects TRBV7-6 to TRBJ2-3; TRBD1 matches 10 bases. Germline V gives CDR1 SGHVS, CDR2 FNYEAQ. J was trimmed by 5 bases and V by 5 bases; bases with no gene match: 7. The CDR3 is 15 amino acids. CDR3: CASSKTGGAVDTQYF. Here the CDR3 DNA reads TGTGCCAGCAGCAAGACAGGGGGCGCGGTAGATACGCAGTATTTT.

Comment on this clonotype: The junction does not match germline at one end; this may be a read error. J is TRBJ2-1 and V is TRBV7-2; D is undetermined. CDR1 SGHTA and CDR2 FQGNSA come from the germline V gene. The CDR3 consists of 15 residues. Written as DNA, the CDR3 is TGTGCCAGCAGCCCACTCGCAGACTCCCACAATGAGCAGTTCTTC. Amino acid sequence: CASSPLADSHNEQFF.